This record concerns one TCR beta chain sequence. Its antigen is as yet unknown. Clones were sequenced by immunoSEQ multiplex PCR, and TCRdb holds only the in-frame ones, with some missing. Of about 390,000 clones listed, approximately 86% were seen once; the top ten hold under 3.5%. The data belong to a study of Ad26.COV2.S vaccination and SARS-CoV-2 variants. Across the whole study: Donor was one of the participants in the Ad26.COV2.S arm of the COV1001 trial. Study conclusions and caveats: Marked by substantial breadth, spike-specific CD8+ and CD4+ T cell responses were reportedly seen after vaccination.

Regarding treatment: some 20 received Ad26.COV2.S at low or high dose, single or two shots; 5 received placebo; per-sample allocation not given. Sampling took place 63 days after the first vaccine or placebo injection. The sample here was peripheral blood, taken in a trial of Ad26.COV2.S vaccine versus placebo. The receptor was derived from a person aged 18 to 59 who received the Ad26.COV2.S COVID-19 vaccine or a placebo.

CDR3 protein: CASSPEGGSYEQYF. The CDR3 DNA is TGTGCCAGCAGCCCAGAGGGGGGGTCCTACGAGCAGTACTTC. This chain connects TRBV14 to TRBJ2-7; a possible D gene is TRBD2 (7 bases). The germline CDR1 and CDR2 sequences are SGHDN and FVKESK. The CDR3 length is 14 residues. V was clipped by 4 bases and J by 1 base, with 11 bases between them.